These 28 T cell receptor beta chains share one sample of origin, sequenced in a study of cytomegalovirus exposure and HLA in healthy donors. The PCR employed 60 Vbeta primers together with 13 Jbeta primers. Only in-frame clones appear in the TCRdb table, and some are missing; sequencing was by immunoSEQ multiplex PCR. The sample yields about 160,000 clones, over 70% seen once. Specimen: PBMCs. All receptors derive from a man between 18 and 29 years old in good health and CMV-seropositive.

This clone was counted between two and nine times. CDR3 loop: CASSLREGQDLYNSPLHF. DNA for the CDR3: TGCGCCAGCAGCCTAAGAGAGGGACAGGATCTCTATAATTCACCCCTCCACTTT. The rearrangement uses TRBV4-1 and TRBJ1-6; 8 bases line up with TRBD1. This CDR3 spans 18 amino acids. The germline gives CDR1 MGHRA, CDR2 YSYEKL. V lost 4 bases and J lost 3; bases outside the gene matches: 11.

Only a few counts were recorded for this clone. The V and J genes are TRBV30 and TRBJ1-6, with no clear D. Trimming pared 1 base from V and 0 bases from J, leaving 13 bases between. The CDR3 has 17 residues. Germline V CDR1 and CDR2: GTSNPN, SVGIG (reference sequence). CDR3 nucleotides: TGTGCCTGGAGTGCTAACCCTTCGAGCTCCTATAATTCACCCCTCCACTTT. It is translated as CAWSANPSSSYNSPLHF.

The chain is built from TRBV7-9 and TRBJ1-4; no reliable D call. Germline CDR1 reads SEHNR; CDR2 reads FQNEAQ (reference sequence). This CDR3 is built from 15 residues. V was cut by 2 bases and J by 3 bases, with 10 bases left in between. CDR3 sequence reads: CASSLLQHSNEKLFF. The CDR3 nucleotides read TGTGCCAGCAGCTTACTACAGCATTCTAATGAAAAACTGTTTTTT.

The chain recombines TRBV7-2 with TRBJ2-7; the D gene is possibly TRBD1 (6 bases). Germline lookup yields CDR1 SGHTA and CDR2 FQGNSA. The CDR3 loop spans 13 amino acids. Trimming removed 3 bases from V and 4 bases from J, with 10 bases in between. CDR3 sequence: CASSLDRLYEQYF. The DNA of the CDR3 is TGTGCCAGCAGCTTGGACAGACTGTACGAGCAGTACTTC. The full variable domain, completed using reference TRBV7-2 and TRBJ2-7, is GAGVSQSPSNKVTEKGKDVELRCDPISGHTALYWYRQSLGQGLEFLIYFQGNSAPDKSGLPSDRFSAERTGGSVSTLTIQRTQQEDSAVYLCASSLDRLYEQYFGPGTRLTVT.

This chain joins TRBV5-4 and TRBJ2-3, with D uncertain. Trimming removed 0 bases at V and 1 base at J, with 12 bases between. The germline CDR1 and CDR2 sequences are SGHNT and YYREEE (reference sequence). This CDR3 has 16 amino acids. CDR3 coding DNA: TGTGCCAGCAGCTTGGGCCAGACTCCGCGCACAGATACGCAGTATTTT. This codes for CASSLGQTPRTDTQYF.

The chain carries TRBV27 and TRBJ1-6; D possibly corresponds to TRBD1 (6 bases). V shed 0 bases and J shed 8 bases, with 8 bases lying between them. Germline-derived CDR1 and CDR2 are MNHEY and SMNVEV (reference sequence). CDR3 length: 14 residues. The CDR3 DNA reads TGTGCCAGCAGTTTATCGGACAGCTATTCACCCCTCCACTTT. Its protein product is CASSLSDSYSPLHF.

The V call is TRBV5-1, the J call TRBJ1-1; 7 bases are a match to TRBD1. The CDR3 consists of 17 residues. V trimming: 5 bases; J trimming: 0 bases; junction bases outside the gene matches: 13. CDR1 SGHRS and CDR2 YFSETQ come from the germline V gene. Here the CDR3 DNA reads TGCGCCAGCAGGCTGGACAGGCGTACCCTTCTGAACACTGAAGCTTTCTTT. Protein product: CASRLDRRTLLNTEAFF.

V and J are TRBV7-2 and TRBJ2-7; D possibly corresponds to TRBD2 (6 bases). The CDR3 contains 16 residues. The V gene lost 4 bases and the J gene lost 5 bases, with 21 bases spanning the gap. Germline loops: CDR1 SGHTA, CDR2 FQGNSA. The CDR3 protein is CASSSKIWNTGDEQYF. The DNA of the CDR3 is TGTGCCAGCAGCTCCAAGATCTGGAACACGGGGGACGAGCAGTACTTC.

The chain recombines TRBV7-9 with TRBJ2-1, with D uncertain. The V end was cut by 2 bases, the J end by 9 bases, with 8 bases between. Germline assignment: CDR1 SEHNR and CDR2 FQNEAQ (reference sequence). This CDR3 spans 12 amino acids. The CDR3 bases are TGTGCCAGCAGCTTACTCGGGTTTGAGCAGTTCTTC. Protein sequence: CASSLLGFEQFF. Full variable domain (outside the CDR3, taken from reference TRBV7-9 and TRBJ2-1): DTGVSQNPRHKITKRGQNVTFRCDPISEHNRLYWYRQTLGQGPEFLTYFQNEAQLEKSRLLSDRFSAERPKGSFSTLEIQRTEQGDSAMYLCASSLLGFEQFFGPGTRLTVL.

The V gene is TRBV27, the J gene TRBJ2-7; TRBD1 aligns across 9 bases. Per the germline V gene, CDR1 is MNHEY and CDR2 is SMNVEV (reference sequence). The CDR3 is 14 residues long. V shed 2 bases, J shed 5 bases, and the junction held 4 bases outside the gene matches. This chain's CDR3 is CASSLRQGGNEQYF. The CDR3 DNA reads TGTGCCAGCAGTTTAAGACAGGGGGGGAACGAGCAGTACTTC.

J is TRBJ2-4 and V is TRBV7-9; 14 bases agree with TRBD2. The germline V gene encodes CDR1 SEHNR and CDR2 FQNEAQ (reference sequence). V lost 5 bases, J lost 0 bases, and 9 bases stayed unmatched. The CDR3 covers 19 residues. The CDR3 region has the DNA TGTGCCAGCAGCCCGGGACTAGCGGGGGCCCATTTAGCCAAAAACATTCAGTACTTC. Translated, it gives CASSPGLAGAHLAKNIQYF.

CDR3 protein: CASSGGRGYEQYF. The CDR3 region has the DNA TGTGCCAGCAGCGGGGGCAGGGGCTACGAGCAGTACTTC. The rearrangement uses TRBV9 and TRBJ2-7; a possible D gene is TRBD1 (6 bases). The CDR3 extends over 13 amino acids. Looked up from germline, CDR1 is SGDLS and CDR2 is YYNGEE. Trimming took 3 bases from V and 3 from J, leaving 10 bases between them.

The chain is built from TRBV29-1 and TRBJ1-1; TRBD1 matches 7 bases. This CDR3 contains 15 residues. The V gene end was trimmed by 7 bases and the J gene end by 2 bases; junction bases not matched to a gene: 13. Per the germline V gene, CDR1 is SQVTM and CDR2 is ANQGSEA. The CDR3 DNA reads TGCAGCGCCGAGGACAGGAGAATATTAAACACTGAAGCTTTCTTT. Protein: CSAEDRRILNTEAFF.

J is TRBJ1-1 and V is TRBV19, with 8 bases that match TRBD1. The CDR3 runs 15 residues. Germline V gene data show CDR1 as LNHDA and CDR2 as SQIVND (reference sequence). With 7 bases clipped from V and 6 bases from J, the junction kept 13 bases outside the gene matches. In nucleotides, the CDR3 is TGTGCCAGTACCTACCCGGACAGGGCAGGGGCTGAAGCTTTCTTT. Its protein is CASTYPDRAGAEAFF.

This rearrangement joins TRBV9 to TRBJ1-2; D perhaps matches TRBD1 (6 bases). Germline V gene data show CDR1 as SGDLS and CDR2 as YYNGEE. V lost 4 bases, J lost 6 bases, and 28 bases lay in between. This CDR3 spans 18 amino acids. The CDR3 loop is CASSPRRQGLTYLDGYTF. In DNA, the CDR3 is TGTGCCAGCAGCCCTAGGAGGCAGGGGCTGACTTATTTGGATGGCTACACCTTC.

About this clone: This sample includes further DNA sequences coding for the same CDR3. The chain combines TRBV15 with TRBJ2-7, with no clear D. V was pared by 0 bases and J by 1 base, with 4 bases between. The CDR3 runs 13 residues. Germline CDR1 LNHNV, CDR2 YYDKDF (reference sequence). CDR3 nucleotides: TGTGCCACCAGCAGAGACAGTTCCTACGAGCAGTACTTC. Its protein is CATSRDSSYEQYF.

In DNA form, the CDR3 reads TGCAGCGGCCTCCGGGACAGTAACACTGAAGCTTTCTTT. It yields the protein CSGLRDSNTEAFF. The chain employs TRBV29-1 and TRBJ1-1, with 7 bases lining up with TRBD1. Germline assignment: CDR1 SQVTM and CDR2 ANQGSEA. There are 13 residues in the CDR3. Losses at the gene ends were 7 bases for V and 2 bases for J; bases not matched to a gene: 7.

The V gene is TRBV10-3, the J gene TRBJ1-1, with 9 bases aligning to TRBD1. Germline CDR1 reads ENHRY; CDR2 reads SYGVKD. With 6 bases clipped from V and 3 bases from J, the junction kept 5 bases outside the gene matches. CDR3 size: 14 residues. CDR3 nucleotides: TGTGCCATCAGACCGGGACAGGGTGACACTGAAGCTTTCTTT. Translated: CAIRPGQGDTEAFF.

The chain combines TRBV9 with TRBJ2-7; 8 bases map to TRBD2. The J segment lost 3 bases and the V segment lost 0 bases, leaving 5 bases of the junction unmatched. This CDR3 has 15 residues. Germline assignment: CDR1 SGDLS and CDR2 YYNGEE. This CDR3 reads CASSVEAGGGYEQYF. The CDR3 DNA follows: TGTGCCAGCAGCGTAGAGGCGGGGGGAGGCTACGAGCAGTACTTC.

The chain employs TRBV7-9 and TRBJ2-6, with D perhaps matching TRBD1 (6 bases). V lost 7 bases and J 1 base, leaving 20 bases between the germline ends. Looked up from germline, CDR1 is SEHNR and CDR2 is FQNEAQ (reference sequence). The CDR3 loop spans 18 amino acids. The CDR3: CASTIPGQFSSGANVLTF. The CDR3 nucleotides are TGTGCCAGCACCATACCGGGACAATTCTCGTCTGGGGCCAACGTCCTGACTTTC.

The chain carries TRBV5-1 and TRBJ2-7, with 10 bases fitting TRBD1. The CDR3 is 14 amino acids. The germline V gene encodes CDR1 SGHRS and CDR2 YFSETQ. After removal of 4 bases from V and 2 bases from J, the junction contained 3 bases not matched to a gene. This CDR3 reads CASSAGQGAYEQYF. CDR3 in DNA: TGCGCCAGCAGCGCCGGACAGGGGGCCTACGAGCAGTACTTC.

The rearrangement joins TRBV11-2 to TRBJ1-1; 10 bases agree with TRBD1. The V gene's germline CDR1 is SGHAT and CDR2 FQNNGV. V lost 2 bases and J lost 0; bases outside the gene matches: 9. This CDR3 spans 18 amino acids. The chain's CDR3 is CASSLFWDRGRMNTEAFF. CDR3 coding DNA: TGTGCCAGCAGCTTATTTTGGGACAGGGGAAGGATGAACACTGAAGCTTTCTTT. Variable domain in full (rest from reference TRBV11-2 and TRBJ1-1): EAGVAQSPRYKIIEKRQSVAFWCNPISGHATLYWYQQILGQGPKLLIQFQNNGVVDDSQLPKDRFSAERLKGVDSTLKIQPAKLEDSAVYLCASSLFWDRGRMNTEAFFGQGTRLTVV.

The gene calls are TRBV5-6 and TRBJ2-5; possible D gene TRBD1, 5 bases. Germline V gene data show CDR1 as SGHDT and CDR2 as YYEEEE. The V gene lost 0 bases and the J gene lost 5 bases, with 17 bases spanning the gap. The CDR3 runs 16 residues. CDR3 nucleotides: TGTGCCAGCAGCTTGGGGCAGGGTGTCATATTGGAGACCCAGTACTTC. Amino acid sequence: CASSLGQGVILETQYF.

The chain is built from TRBV7-2 and TRBJ1-2; D is undetermined. The CDR3 runs 16 residues. Germline V gene lookup returns CDR1 SGHTA and CDR2 FQGNSA. V was cut by 1 base and J by 4 bases, with 16 bases left in between. CDR3 sequence: CASSLDGGLGLYGYTF. The CDR3 DNA reads as TGTGCCAGCAGCTTAGATGGCGGCCTTGGCCTCTATGGCTACACCTTC.

This clone has only one observation. The chain employs TRBV19 and TRBJ2-7, with TRBD2 matching 9 bases. The trim removed 9 bases at V and 2 bases at J, leaving 8 bases unmatched. Germline V gene lookup returns CDR1 LNHDA and CDR2 SQIVND (reference sequence). The CDR3 length is 14 residues. CDR3 region: CASSRAGGPYEQYF. The CDR3 DNA reads TGTGCCAGCTCAAGGGCGGGAGGGCCCTACGAGCAGTACTTC.

The table lists this clone with a few counts. The rearrangement uses TRBV4-3 and TRBJ2-3; weak D call: TRBD1 (7 bases). The CDR3 length is 17 residues. In germline, CDR1 is LGHNA, CDR2 YSLEER. V was pared by 1 base and J by 1 base, with 15 bases between. CDR3 loop: CASSQVQGGFGTDTQYF. The CDR3, as DNA: TGCGCCAGCAGCCAAGTGCAGGGGGGTTTCGGCACAGATACGCAGTATTTT.

This clone was picked up one time. The rearrangement uses TRBV6-5 and TRBJ1-1; no firm D call. V lost 0 bases and J 8 bases, leaving 10 bases between the germline ends. CDR1 MNHEY and CDR2 SVGAGI come from the germline V gene. This CDR3 has 13 residues. The CDR3 DNA is TGTGCCAGCAGTTACTCGAGCGAAAGGGAAGCTTTCTTT. Protein: CASSYSSEREAFF.

The sample holds one count of this clone. The V gene is TRBV7-9, the J gene TRBJ2-5; 8 bases align to TRBD2. Germline V gene data show CDR1 as SEHNR and CDR2 as FQNEAQ (reference sequence). The J segment lost 0 bases and the V segment lost 6 bases, leaving 9 bases of the junction unmatched. This CDR3 spans 16 amino acids. The CDR3 loop is CASSYSGTRNQETQYF. CDR3 DNA sequence: TGTGCCAGCAGTTATTCCGGGACTAGAAACCAAGAGACCCAGTACTTC.